This T cell receptor beta chain stems from a study of T cell responses to AZD1222 COVID-19 vaccine. Study background: Pooled together were second doses at about 4 or about 12 weeks.

As for this clone: Its antigen is not identified.

The ends lost 4 bases at V and 3 bases at J; junction bases unmatched: 7. The CDR3 length is 14 residues. Per the germline V gene, CDR1 is SGDLS and CDR2 is YYNGEE. The repertoire was sequenced with immunoSEQ multiplex PCR; TCRdb's copy has only in-frame clones and lacks some. This table holds nearly 80,000 clones, around 82% found once. Study-wide results and caveats: The donors showed a predominance of white British ancestry and of females, with possible underestimation of clonal diversity. Sampled repertoires all dated from after the peak T cell response. Vaccine-related CD4 TCRs covered spike, predominating at 160-218 and 743-854.

This chain connects TRBV9 to TRBJ2-7, with TRBD2 identical over 7 bases. The TCR comes from an adult in good health. This sample comprised peripheral blood, obtained on day 0 of AZD1222 vaccination. The CDR3 region has the DNA TGTGCCAGCAGCCCAAGCTGGGGGGGCTACGAGCAGTACTTC. Its protein is CASSPSWGGYEQYF. Based on the CDR3 plus reference TRBV9 and TRBJ2-7, the full variable domain is DSGVTQTPKHLITATGQRVTLRCSPRSGDLSVYWYQQSLDQGLQFLIQYYNGEERAKGNILERFSAQQFPDLHSELNLSSLELGDSALYFCASSPSWGGYEQYFGPGTRLTVT.